A selection of T cell receptor beta chains follows, all from one sample in a study of cytomegalovirus exposure and HLA in healthy donors. Clones were read by immunoSEQ multiplex PCR, and TCRdb kept only the in-frame ones, dropping some. The sample lists 150,000 or so clones; around 83% were seen once. The sequencing input was PBMCs. These receptors were obtained from a man aged 50 to 59 in good health and CMV-seropositive. The CDR3 runs from the conserved cysteine through the conserved F or W. D genes are given only for firm matches. The size entry is marked missing in some rows and otherwise reads once, few, many or a size class.

CASSFFRGYGNTIYF | TGTGCCAGCAGCTTTTTCAGGGGGTACGGAAACACCATATATTTT | TRBV7-9 | TRBD1 | once | TRBJ1-3
CASSEDGQLYEQYF | TGTGCCAGCAGTGAAGATGGACAGTTATACGAGCAGTACTTC | TRBV2 | - | - | TRBJ2-7
CATSRMTSGRPYEQYF | TGTGCCACCAGCAGGATGACTAGCGGGAGGCCCTACGAGCAGTACTTC | TRBV15 | TRBD2 | once | TRBJ2-7
CASSQDPAGHQETQYF | TGTGCCAGCAGCCAAGATCCAGCGGGGCACCAAGAGACCCAGTACTTC | TRBV4-2 | TRBD2 | - | TRBJ2-5
CASSFRGSSDTQYF | TGTGCCAGCAGTTTTAGGGGGAGCTCAGATACGCAGTATTTT | TRBV27 | - | - | TRBJ2-3
CASSLLTSGMVEYGQFF | TGCGCCAGCAGCCTATTGACTAGCGGGATGGTTGAGTATGGGCAGTTCTTC | TRBV4-1 | TRBD2 | - | TRBJ2-1
CASSLTGAGGTGELFF | TGTGCCAGCAGCTTAACGGGCGCGGGGGGCACCGGGGAGCTGTTTTTT | TRBV7-3 | TRBD2 | - | TRBJ2-2
CASSQRDPPYNSPLHF | TGCGCCAGCAGCCAAAGAGATCCTCCATATAATTCACCCCTCCACTTT | TRBV4-3 | - | - | TRBJ1-6
CASSERSLRTVNTEAFF | TGTGCCAGCAGTGAAAGGAGTTTACGGACAGTGAACACTGAAGCTTTCTTT | TRBV6-1 | - | - | TRBJ1-1
CASSLRMGQGLHNEQFF | TGTGCCAGCAGCTTAAGAATGGGCCAGGGGCTACACAATGAGCAGTTCTTC | TRBV7-2 | - | - | TRBJ2-1